This T cell receptor (beta chain) was sequenced during a study of cytomegalovirus exposure and HLA in healthy donors. Trimming took off 5 bases at V and 1 base at J, with 12 bases between the two ends. CDR3 length: 14 amino acids. The germline V gene encodes CDR1 KGHSH and CDR2 LQKENI. Sequenced by immunoSEQ multiplex PCR; TCRdb stores in-frame clones only, minus some. Altogether around 220,000 clones are present, over 80% being singletons, with the ten largest covering roughly an eighth. Material: PBMCs. This TCR was recovered from a woman in her thirties in good health and CMV-seropositive. This chain connects TRBV18 to TRBJ2-7; D may correspond to TRBD1 or TRBD2 (5 bases each). The CDR3 bases are TGTGCCAGCTCATTTCCGGGACGGTCCTACGAGCAGTACTTC. Translation gives CASSFPGRSYEQYF.